These T cell receptor beta chains were read from a single sample in a study of blood T cells in healthy people across ages. Using its own MiXCR run on the 5' RACE reads, TCRdb lists one record per CDR3 protein. Found here are hundreds of thousands of distinct CDR3 sequences, approximately 21% of them singletons; the top ten hold about 3.6%. Sequenced material: blood. Every receptor here comes from a man between 65 and 79 years old in good health. Both conserved end residues are part of each CDR3. A D gene is named only where the DNA matches it firmly. Clone size appears in some rows only: once, few, many, or a class for an expanded clone.

D	size	V	J	DNA	CDR3
-	many	TRBV6-5	TRBJ2-5	TGTGCCAGCAGGGACAGCCAAGAGACCCAGTACTTC	CASRDSQETQYF
TRBD1	few	TRBV20-1	TRBJ2-7	TGCAGTGCTAGAAACAGGGGTCTGGCCTACGAGCAGTACTTC	CSARNRGLAYEQYF
TRBD2	many	TRBV6-6	TRBJ2-7	TGTGCCAGCAGTTGGGTCGAGGGAGGGGACGAGCAGTACTTC	CASSWVEGGDEQYF
TRBD1	many	TRBV27	TRBJ1-2	TGTGCCAGCAGTCCCTATCCGGGACAGGGGTTTGGCTACACCTTC	CASSPYPGQGFGYTF
-	-	TRBV12-3/TRBV12-4	TRBJ1-4	TGTGCCAGCAGTTTGTGGGCAGGGGATGAAAAACTGTTTTTT	CASSLWAGDEKLFF
TRBD2	few	TRBV20-1	TRBJ2-1	TGCAGTGCTAGAGAGGGGACTAGCAGATTCAATGAGCAGTTCTTC	CSAREGTSRFNEQFF
TRBD1	-	TRBV12-3/TRBV12-4	TRBJ2-1	TGTGCCAGCAAAAAAGGACAGGGGCCCTACAATGAGCAGTTCTTC	CASKKGQGPYNEQFF
-	-	TRBV28	TRBJ2-1	TGTGCCAGCAGTGACGGACGGTACAATGAGCAGTTCTTC	CASSDGRYNEQFF
-	few	TRBV12-3/TRBV12-4	TRBJ1-1	TGTGCCAGCAGTTTTTTGGAGCGAGGTCTTCCAGTGAGGACTGAAGCTTTCTTT	CASSFLERGLPVRTEAFF
-	-	TRBV12-3/TRBV12-4	TRBJ2-7	TGTGCCAGCAGTTTAGTACCCGACTACGAGCAGTACTTC	CASSLVPDYEQYF
-	-	TRBV5-1	TRBJ2-6	TGCGCCAGCAGTCCCGGTCCCGGTGGGGCCAACGTCCTGACTTTC	CASSPGPGGANVLTF
TRBD1	many	TRBV27	TRBJ2-1	TGTGCCAGCAGTATACAGGGGACGACCAACAATGAGCAGTTCTTC	CASSIQGTTNNEQFF
-	-	TRBV7-6	TRBJ1-2	TGTGCCAGCAGCTTAGCGCAGTCCGGGGCTCCTAACTATGGCTACACCTTC	CASSLAQSGAPNYGYTF
-	few	TRBV20-1	TRBJ2-4	TGCAGCGTACAGGCGGAGGTAGCCAAAAACATTCAGTACTTC	CSVQAEVAKNIQYF
-	-	TRBV20-1	TRBJ2-3	TGCAGTGCTAGGAGGGGAGGTACAGATACGCAGTATTTT	CSARRGGTDTQYF
-	-	TRBV20-1	TRBJ1-4	TGCAGTGCTAGAGATCTCAGTACGGGGGCTGCAACTAATGAAAAACTGTTTTTT	CSARDLSTGAATNEKLFF